This TCR beta chain was found in a study of T-cell memory formation after mild COVID-19. Comment on this clonotype: Its antigen is still unknown.

TCRdb processed the 5' RACE reads anew with MiXCR; each CDR3 protein has one entry. This table holds more than 150,000 distinct CDR3 sequences, about a fifth found once. Broader study findings: CD4+ contracting clones were mainly CM and EM; CD8+ ones, EMRA. Clones from the second wave (peaking day 37) had unconfirmed SARS-CoV-2 specificity. Memory sampled before infection contained some responding clones, suggesting cross-reactive memory joined.

CDR1 and CDR2 (germline): SGHRS, YFSETQ. The J segment lost 2 bases and the V segment lost 4 bases, leaving 13 bases of the junction unmatched. The CDR3 runs 18 residues. The receptor comes from an adult woman who had mild COVID-19 (a few samples of this study predate the infection). Cell type and time point are not known. The sample was PBMCs or a T cell subset sorted from them (not recorded which). The gene calls are TRBV5-1 and TRBJ2-7; 12 positions match TRBD2. The CDR3: CASSHGLAGGNIAYEQYF. The CDR3 region has the DNA TGCGCCAGCAGCCACGGGCTAGCGGGGGGGAATATCGCCTACGAGCAGTACTTC.